A single sample gave rise to the 18 T cell receptor beta chains below, sequenced in a study of T cell repertoires in aging, cancer and after chemotherapy. TCR beta rearrangements were amplified from peripheral blood genomic DNA. Multiplex touch-down PCR with TRB-A/B primers amplified rearranged V-D-J TRB sequences. From the multiplex PCR reads, TCRdb called clonotypes with MiXCR, one entry per CDR3 protein. The table lists 3,000 to 3,500 distinct CDR3 sequences, about 42% of them singletons. Source material: blood. The source of these receptors is a human donor with a solid tumor.

This clonotype is labeled large (0.1 to 1%). The chain couples TRBV6-5 to TRBJ2-3; 10 nucleotides agree with TRBD2. This CDR3 is 15 amino acids long. V dropped 5 bases and J dropped 1; count of bases not matched to a gene: 3. Germline V gene data show CDR1 as MNHEY and CDR2 as SVGAGI. CDR3 region: CASSPLAGGTDTQYF. CDR3 nucleotides: TGTGCCAGCAGTCCGCTAGCGGGGGGCACAGATACGCAGTATTTT.

The chain uses TRBV5-4 and TRBJ1-2, with D possibly being TRBD1 (6 bases). The ends were cut back, 2 bases at V and 8 bases at J, with 13 bases in the middle. The CDR3 sequence is 13 residues long. CDR1 SGHNT and CDR2 YYREEE come from the germline V gene (reference sequence). CDR3 nucleotide sequence: TGTGCCAGCAGCTTCCTGGGGGCGGAGGGCTACACCTTC. Its protein is CASSFLGAEGYTF.

The chain uses TRBV7-9 and TRBJ1-6, with a tentative D call TRBD1 (5 bases). From germline, CDR1 is SEHNR and CDR2 FQNEAQ (reference sequence). V lost 5 bases, J lost 7 bases, and 12 bases lay in between. The CDR3 runs 14 residues. CDR3 in DNA: TGTGCCAGCAGCCAGGGACCGGCAAATTCACCCCTCCACTTT. It specifies CASSQGPANSPLHF.

The rearrangement joins TRBV20-1 to TRBJ1-5; D remains ambiguous. The V gene's germline CDR1 is DFQATT and CDR2 SNEGSKA (reference sequence). This CDR3 has 16 residues. Trimming cost V 2 bases and J 2 bases, with 16 bases left between them. CDR3 DNA sequence: TGCAGTGCTAGATCCAAGAAGGGTGGGGGCAATCAGCCCCAGCATTTT. Amino acids: CSARSKKGGGNQPQHF.

This clonotype has a handful of counts. The J gene is TRBJ1-3, the V gene TRBV19; D ambiguous. Germline loops: CDR1 LNHDA, CDR2 SQIVND (reference sequence). The CDR3 runs to 18 residues. The V end was cut by 7 bases, the J end by 4 bases, with 26 bases between. CDR3 loop: CASTPRPGGRAGGNTIYF. The CDR3 DNA is TGTGCCAGTACCCCAAGGCCGGGCGGCCGGGCGGGAGGAAACACCATATATTTT.

This clonotype showed up just a few times. The rearrangement uses TRBV11-1 and TRBJ1-2, with D possibly being TRBD1 (5 bases). This CDR3 has 14 residues. The V end was cut by 6 bases, the J end by 3 bases, with 14 bases between. Germline CDR1 reads SGHAT; CDR2 reads FQDESV (reference sequence). In DNA form, the CDR3 reads TGTGCCAGCAGACCAGCGGGGGGAGACTATGGCTACACCTTC. This codes for CASRPAGGDYGYTF.

This clonotype was detected a few times. The chain links TRBV10-2 to TRBJ2-1; 10 bases fit TRBD1. V shed 1 base and J 1 base; nucleotides not matched to a gene: 1. Germline loops: CDR1 WSHSY, CDR2 SAAADI. The CDR3 runs 16 residues. The CDR3 here is CASSEWTGGSYNEQFF. The DNA for the CDR3 is TGCGCCAGCAGTGAGTGGACAGGGGGGTCCTACAATGAGCAGTTCTTC.

The V and J genes are TRBV19 and TRBJ2-5, with D possibly matching TRBD2 (5 bases). Germline lookup yields CDR1 LNHDA and CDR2 SQIVND (reference sequence). Trimming pared 10 bases from V and 2 bases from J, leaving 11 bases between. This CDR3 is built from 12 residues. This chain's CDR3 is CATSGLQETQYF. Written as DNA, the CDR3 is TGTGCCACCAGCGGTCTACAAGAGACCCAGTACTTC. Based on the CDR3 plus reference TRBV19 and TRBJ2-5, the full variable domain is DGGITQSPKYLFRKEGQNVTLSCEQNLNHDAMYWYRQDPGQGLRLIYYSQIVNDFQKGDIAEGYSVSREKKESFPLTVTSAQKNPTAFYLCATSGLQETQYFGPGTRLLVL.

This clonotype was detected only a few times. The CDR3 is CASSLWQGTYEQYF. The DNA of the CDR3 is TGTGCCAGCAGCTTGTGGCAGGGTACCTACGAGCAGTACTTC. The rearrangement links TRBV5-5 to TRBJ2-7; D perhaps matches TRBD1 (5 bases). There are 14 residues in the CDR3. V lost 1 base and J lost 2, with 10 bases in between. Germline V lookup: CDR1 SGHKS, CDR2 YYEKEE (reference sequence).

In its sample, this clonotype was seen a few times. The chain is built from TRBV5-8 and TRBJ2-3; 12 positions agree with TRBD2. Germline V CDR1 and CDR2: SGHTS, YDEGEE. Trimming removed 7 bases from V and 7 bases from J; junction bases left unmatched: 7. This CDR3 contains 14 residues. The CDR3 DNA reads as TGTGCCAGCCGCGGACTAGCGGGAAAATATACGCAGTATTTT. Its protein is CASRGLAGKYTQYF.

This clonotype has just a few counts. The chain is built from TRBV10-3 and TRBJ1-2; tentative D call: TRBD1 (6 bases). Trimming left V 1 base short and J 4 bases short, with 16 bases between. The CDR3 length is 16 residues. The germline V gene encodes CDR1 ENHRY and CDR2 SYGVKD. In nucleotides, the CDR3 is TGTGCCATCAGTGAGTTAATTGGACAGAATATCTATGGCTACACCTTC. This translates into CAISELIGQNIYGYTF.

The CDR3 nucleotides are TGTGCCATCAGTGAGGGGGCCACCGGGGAGCTGTTTTTT. Its translation: CAISEGATGELFF. The V call is TRBV10-3, the J call TRBJ2-2, with a possible D match to TRBD1 (5 bases). The CDR3 runs to 13 residues. Germline lookup yields CDR1 ENHRY and CDR2 SYGVKD. V was clipped by 2 bases and J by 4 bases, with 5 bases between them.

This clonotype was counted a few times. The chain carries TRBV27 and TRBJ2-7; D assignment may be TRBD1 or TRBD2 (5 bases each). The V end lost 7 bases, the J end lost 3 bases, and 16 bases lay between the germline ends. Per the germline V gene, CDR1 is MNHEY and CDR2 is SMNVEV (reference sequence). This CDR3 region has 14 residues. CDR3 protein: CASIGAAGFYEQYF. The CDR3 coding sequence is TGTGCCAGCATAGGGGCCGCGGGCTTCTACGAGCAGTACTTC.

The chain employs TRBV12-3 or TRBV12-4 and TRBJ2-7; unclear D gene. Trimming removed 2 bases at V and 3 bases at J, with 8 bases between. The CDR3 consists of 13 residues. This chain's CDR3 is CASSLSVRYEQYF. The CDR3, as DNA: TGTGCCAGCAGTTTAAGTGTCCGCTACGAGCAGTACTTC.

V is TRBV6-6 and J is TRBJ1-5; tentative D call: TRBD1 (5 bases). Germline V gene lookup returns CDR1 MNHNY and CDR2 SVGAGI (reference sequence). With 6 bases removed from V and 0 bases from J, the gap between germline ends came to 9 bases. The CDR3 sequence is 14 residues long. The DNA of the CDR3 is TGTGCCAGCAGGCCTCAGGGTAGCAATCAGCCCCAGCATTTT. This translates into CASRPQGSNQPQHF.

This clonotype is judged large (0.1 to 1%). This sequence joins TRBV5-6 and TRBJ2-1, with D tentatively TRBD1 (5 bases). Trimming removed 1 base at V and 15 bases at J, with 17 bases between. This CDR3 is built from 13 residues. Germline V gives CDR1 SGHDT, CDR2 YYEEEE. The CDR3 loop is CASSLWQGYRRFF. CDR3 bases: TGTGCCAGCAGCTTGTGGCAGGGTTATCGGAGGTTCTTC. Drawing the rest from reference TRBV5-6 and TRBJ2-1, the complete variable domain is DAGVTQSPTHLIKTRGQQVTLRCSPKSGHDTVSWYQQALGQGPQFIFQYYEEEERQRGNFPDRFSGHQFPNYSSELNVNALLLGDSALYLCASSLWQGYRRFFGPGTRLTVL.

V and J are TRBV7-3 and TRBJ2-7; no clear D. The V and J ends lost 2 bases and 0 bases respectively, with 14 bases between them. Germline assignment: CDR1 SGHTA and CDR2 FQGTGA. This CDR3 region has 16 residues. The CDR3 DNA sequence: TGTGCCAGCAGCTTAGTTCCGGCACAGAGCTCCTACGAGCAGTACTTC. It encodes CASSLVPAQSSYEQYF.

By its share, this clonotype is large. The chain links TRBV29-1 to TRBJ1-2; D ambiguous. The CDR3 covers 13 residues. Germline assignment: CDR1 SQVTM and CDR2 ANQGSEA. Trimming shortened V by 0 bases and J by 2 bases, and 7 bases separated the two germline ends. This chain's CDR3 is CSVEEGNNYGYTF. The CDR3 DNA follows: TGCAGCGTTGAAGAGGGGAACAACTATGGCTACACCTTC.